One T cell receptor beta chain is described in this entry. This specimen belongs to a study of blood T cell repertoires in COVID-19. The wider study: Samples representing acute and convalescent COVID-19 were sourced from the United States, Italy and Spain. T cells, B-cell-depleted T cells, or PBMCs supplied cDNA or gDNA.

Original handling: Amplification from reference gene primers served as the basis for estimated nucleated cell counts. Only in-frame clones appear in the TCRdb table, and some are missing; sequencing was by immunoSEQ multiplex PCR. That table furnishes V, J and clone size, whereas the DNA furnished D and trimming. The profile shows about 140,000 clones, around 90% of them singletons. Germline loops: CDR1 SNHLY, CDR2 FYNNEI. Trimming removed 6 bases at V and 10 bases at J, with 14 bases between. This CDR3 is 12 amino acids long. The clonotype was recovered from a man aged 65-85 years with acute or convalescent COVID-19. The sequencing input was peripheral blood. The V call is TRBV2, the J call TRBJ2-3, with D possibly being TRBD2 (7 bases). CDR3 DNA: TGTGCCAGCAGCCCCCCGGGGGGCGCGCAGTATTTT. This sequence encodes CASSPPGGAQYF. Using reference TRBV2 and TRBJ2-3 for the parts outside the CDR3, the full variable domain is EPEVTQTPSHQVTQMGQEVILRCVPISNHLYFYWYRQILGQKVEFLVSFYNNEISEKSEIFDDQFSVERPDGSNFTLKIRSTKLEDSAMYFCASSPPGGAQYFGPGTRLTVL.